This T cell receptor beta chain was captured by sequencing in a study of T-cell memory formation after mild COVID-19. J lost 10 bases, V lost 5 bases, and 6 bases had no gene match. CDR3 size: 14 residues. Germline assignment: CDR1 LNHDA and CDR2 SQIVND (reference sequence). Amplification by 5'RACE using constant-segment primers produced TCR alpha and TCR beta cDNA libraries that carried sample barcodes and UMIs. TCRdb used MiXCR to reprocess the 5' RACE reads, holding one entry per CDR3 protein. The data contain around 250,000 distinct CDR3 sequences, around 16% of them singletons. The sample taken for sequencing was PBMCs or a T cell subset sorted from them (not recorded which). V and J are TRBV19 and TRBJ1-6; the match to TRBD1 covers 9 bases. The source of this sequence is a man aged 18 to 35 who had mild COVID-19 (a few samples of this study predate the infection). Cell type and time point are not known. CDR3 sequence (DNA): TGTGCCAGTAGTCCGGGACAGGGCGGCTCACCCCTCCACTTT. It is translated as CASSPGQGGSPLHF.